These T cell receptor beta chains were read from a single sample in a study of blood T cells in healthy people across ages. TCRdb called the 5' RACE reads again in MiXCR, with one record for every CDR3 protein. The sample has 540,000 or so distinct CDR3 sequences, roughly 28% seen once; the top ten hold less than 20%. The specimen was blood. All receptors derive from a woman in her 70s in good health. The CDR3 runs from the conserved cysteine through the conserved F or W. The order of the fields is D gene, V gene, J gene, clone size, CDR3 DNA, CDR3 protein. D genes are given only for firm matches. Not all rows give a size; the values are once, few, many and, for expanded clones, a class.

d_gene: .; v_gene: TRBV6-5; j_gene: TRBJ1-4; abundance: .; CDR3nt: TGTGCCAGCAGTTATCCTTCAGCAGGGGATGAAAAACTGTTTTTT; CDR3aa: CASSYPSAGDEKLFF
d_gene: TRBD1; v_gene: TRBV25-1; j_gene: TRBJ2-3; abundance: .; CDR3nt: TGTGCCAGCAGTGCATTCTCGCCAGGGGGATATACGCAGTATTTT; CDR3aa: CASSAFSPGGYTQYF
d_gene: .; v_gene: TRBV5-5; j_gene: TRBJ2-7; abundance: .; CDR3nt: TGTGCCAGCAGCTTTTTCCCCGCTTCACCCTACGAGCAGTACTTC; CDR3aa: CASSFFPASPYEQYF
d_gene: TRBD1; v_gene: TRBV7-2; j_gene: TRBJ2-5; abundance: .; CDR3nt: TGTGCCAGCAGCTTAGCGGGCCCCGGACAGGGATTTGGGACCCAGTACTTC; CDR3aa: CASSLAGPGQGFGTQYF
d_gene: .; v_gene: TRBV21-1; j_gene: TRBJ1-1; abundance: .; CDR3nt: TGTGCCAGCAGCAAACGGGCAGTTGAAGCTTTCTTT; CDR3aa: CASSKRAVEAFF
d_gene: .; v_gene: TRBV4-3; j_gene: TRBJ1-6; abundance: .; CDR3nt: TGCGCCAGCAGCCGGGCACTAACCCTTTATAATTCACCCCTCCACTTT; CDR3aa: CASSRALTLYNSPLHF
d_gene: .; v_gene: TRBV20-1; j_gene: TRBJ2-3; abundance: .; CDR3nt: TGCAGTGCTAGAGTGGAGATTACAGATACGCAGTATTTT; CDR3aa: CSARVEITDTQYF
d_gene: .; v_gene: TRBV6-5; j_gene: TRBJ1-2; abundance: .; CDR3nt: TGTGCCAGCAGTTCCCCGGGACTCGGCTACACCTTC; CDR3aa: CASSSPGLGYTF
d_gene: .; v_gene: TRBV29-1; j_gene: TRBJ1-2; abundance: .; CDR3nt: TGCAGCGTTGAAGACAGGAAGACCCCGGATGGCTACACCTTC; CDR3aa: CSVEDRKTPDGYTF
d_gene: TRBD1; v_gene: TRBV7-2; j_gene: TRBJ2-7; abundance: .; CDR3nt: TGTGCCAGCAGCTTAGGCGCGACAGGGGGCTATCCCTTGGCTCACTTC; CDR3aa: CASSLGATGGYPLAHF
d_gene: TRBD2; v_gene: TRBV7-2; j_gene: TRBJ2-3; abundance: few; CDR3nt: TGTGCCAGCAGCCCCGGGGGGACTAGCGGAACCCGAGATACGCAGTATTTT; CDR3aa: CASSPGGTSGTRDTQYF
d_gene: .; v_gene: TRBV6-2/TRBV6-3; j_gene: TRBJ2-4; abundance: few; CDR3nt: TGTGCCAGCAGTTACCTGGGGACGGAAAACATTCAGTACTTC; CDR3aa: CASSYLGTENIQYF
d_gene: .; v_gene: TRBV18; j_gene: TRBJ2-7; abundance: .; CDR3nt: TGTGCCAGCTCACCACGGGGAGTTAGCTCCTACGAGCAGTACTTC; CDR3aa: CASSPRGVSSYEQYF
d_gene: TRBD1; v_gene: TRBV7-3; j_gene: TRBJ2-2; abundance: .; CDR3nt: TGTGCCAGCAGCCCACAGGGGGCGGGCGGGGAGCTGTTTTTT; CDR3aa: CASSPQGAGGELFF
d_gene: TRBD1; v_gene: TRBV7-9; j_gene: TRBJ2-2; abundance: .; CDR3nt: TGTGCCAGCAGCTTAGAGTCGGGACAGGGGAACACCGGGGAGCTGTTTTTT; CDR3aa: CASSLESGQGNTGELFF
d_gene: .; v_gene: TRBV4-1; j_gene: TRBJ2-2; abundance: few; CDR3nt: TGCGCCAGCAGCCAAGTCGGCGGGGCGAACACCGGGGAGCTGTTTTTT; CDR3aa: CASSQVGGANTGELFF
d_gene: .; v_gene: TRBV10-3; j_gene: TRBJ1-6; abundance: once; CDR3nt: TGTGCCATCAGTGTGACGGATTATAATTCACCCCTCCACTTT; CDR3aa: CAISVTDYNSPLHF
d_gene: .; v_gene: TRBV6-1; j_gene: TRBJ1-1; abundance: .; CDR3nt: TGTGCCAGCAGGTACGGAGGGAACACTGAAGCTTTCTTT; CDR3aa: CASRYGGNTEAFF
d_gene: TRBD1; v_gene: TRBV29-1; j_gene: TRBJ2-3; abundance: once; CDR3nt: TGCAGCGTCGGGTCCGGGACAGGGGGTAATACGCAGTATTTT; CDR3aa: CSVGSGTGGNTQYF
d_gene: .; v_gene: TRBV29-1; j_gene: TRBJ2-1; abundance: .; CDR3nt: TGCAGCGCCGGTAGTACTCCCGCTGAGCAGTTCTTC; CDR3aa: CSAGSTPAEQFF
d_gene: TRBD2; v_gene: TRBV29-1; j_gene: TRBJ2-4; abundance: .; CDR3nt: TGCAGCGTTATAGCGGGGGGGTCGGGCATTCAGTACTTC; CDR3aa: CSVIAGGSGIQYF
d_gene: .; v_gene: TRBV5-6; j_gene: TRBJ2-2; abundance: .; CDR3nt: TGTGCCAGCAGCTTGGACGGGGCCACCGGGGAGCTGTTTTTT; CDR3aa: CASSLDGATGELFF
d_gene: .; v_gene: TRBV7-2; j_gene: TRBJ1-4; abundance: .; CDR3nt: TGTGCCGGCACCCCTCAGACTGCCCTTAATGAAAAACTGTTTTTT; CDR3aa: CAGTPQTALNEKLFF
d_gene: .; v_gene: TRBV20-1; j_gene: TRBJ2-7; abundance: .; CDR3nt: TGCAGTGCCGGGGTAAACTACGAGCAGTACTTC; CDR3aa: CSAGVNYEQYF
d_gene: TRBD2; v_gene: TRBV20-1; j_gene: TRBJ2-5; abundance: .; CDR3nt: TGCAGTGCTAGAGACAGCGGGGGGTCCCAAGAGACCCAGTACTTC; CDR3aa: CSARDSGGSQETQYF
d_gene: .; v_gene: TRBV7-2; j_gene: TRBJ2-7; abundance: few; CDR3nt: TGTGCCAGCAGCTTAGGGGGGCCCCGTCGGGAGCAGTACTTC; CDR3aa: CASSLGGPRREQYF
d_gene: .; v_gene: TRBV11-2; j_gene: TRBJ1-3; abundance: .; CDR3nt: TGTGCCAGCAGCTTAATCATAGACTCTGGAAACACCATATATTTT; CDR3aa: CASSLIIDSGNTIYF
d_gene: .; v_gene: TRBV7-9; j_gene: TRBJ1-1; abundance: .; CDR3nt: TGTGCCAGCAGCTTAGTATTAGGGGGTTCGGCTGAAGCTTTCTTT; CDR3aa: CASSLVLGGSAEAFF
d_gene: TRBD2; v_gene: TRBV2; j_gene: TRBJ2-3; abundance: few; CDR3nt: TGTGCCAGCAGTGAAGTTAGCGGGACGATCATAGATACGCAGTACTTT; CDR3aa: CASSEVSGTIIDTQYF
d_gene: .; v_gene: TRBV3-1; j_gene: TRBJ1-2; abundance: few; CDR3nt: TGTGCCAGCAGCCAAGCCCTGAGGTATGGCTACACCTTC; CDR3aa: CASSQALRYGYTF
d_gene: TRBD1; v_gene: TRBV4-1; j_gene: TRBJ2-2; abundance: .; CDR3nt: TGCGCCAGCAGCCTTGTGACAGGGACCACCGGGGAGCTGTTTTTT; CDR3aa: CASSLVTGTTGELFF
d_gene: .; v_gene: TRBV29-1; j_gene: TRBJ2-1; abundance: few; CDR3nt: TGCAGCGTTGGAACACGAGGGGGCTCCTACAATGAGCAGTTCTTC; CDR3aa: CSVGTRGGSYNEQFF
d_gene: .; v_gene: TRBV7-2; j_gene: TRBJ2-1; abundance: .; CDR3nt: TGTGCCAGCAGCTTAGTTGCGGGAAGAAATGAGCAGTTCTTC; CDR3aa: CASSLVAGRNEQFF
d_gene: .; v_gene: TRBV4-3; j_gene: TRBJ1-1; abundance: .; CDR3nt: TGCGCCAGTAGCCAAGATTGGGGTAGGGCCCACATGAACACTGAGGCTTTCTTT; CDR3aa: CASSQDWGRAHMNTEAFF
d_gene: .; v_gene: TRBV25-1; j_gene: TRBJ1-1; abundance: .; CDR3nt: TGTGCCAGCTTTGTTGGGACTGAAGCTTTCTTT; CDR3aa: CASFVGTEAFF
d_gene: .; v_gene: TRBV29-1; j_gene: TRBJ2-7; abundance: many; CDR3nt: TGCAGCGTTGAATTCAAAAGGGGCTACGAGCAGTACTTC; CDR3aa: CSVEFKRGYEQYF
d_gene: .; v_gene: TRBV6-5; j_gene: TRBJ1-2; abundance: few; CDR3nt: TGTGCCAGCAGTAGGGGCCGAGAGTATGGCTACACCTTC; CDR3aa: CASSRGREYGYTF
d_gene: .; v_gene: TRBV4-3; j_gene: TRBJ2-3; abundance: few; CDR3nt: TGCGCCAGCAGCCAAGATCTCCGGGGGAACACAGATACGCAGTATTTT; CDR3aa: CASSQDLRGNTDTQYF
d_gene: TRBD2; v_gene: TRBV7-9; j_gene: TRBJ2-5; abundance: .; CDR3nt: TGTGCCAGCAGCCTTGGGGCTAGCGGGCTCGGAGAGACCCAGTACTTC; CDR3aa: CASSLGASGLGETQYF
d_gene: TRBD2; v_gene: TRBV4-2; j_gene: TRBJ2-5; abundance: few; CDR3nt: TGTGCCAGCAGCCAGGGCGGGGGGAAGCGCGAGACCCAGTACTTC; CDR3aa: CASSQGGGKRETQYF
d_gene: .; v_gene: TRBV6-2/TRBV6-3; j_gene: TRBJ2-1; abundance: .; CDR3nt: TGTGCCAGCAGTTACAGGCGGGGAGAGTTTAATGAGCAGTTCTTC; CDR3aa: CASSYRRGEFNEQFF
d_gene: TRBD1; v_gene: TRBV6-6; j_gene: TRBJ1-2; abundance: few; CDR3nt: TGTGCCAGCAGCGCCACCTGGGACAGTGTCTATGGCTACACCTTC; CDR3aa: CASSATWDSVYGYTF
d_gene: .; v_gene: TRBV3-1; j_gene: TRBJ1-1; abundance: .; CDR3nt: TGTGCCAGCAGCCAAGTAGGTCAGATGAACACTGAAGCTTTCTTT; CDR3aa: CASSQVGQMNTEAFF
d_gene: .; v_gene: TRBV7-2; j_gene: TRBJ2-1; abundance: .; CDR3nt: TGTGCCAGCAGCTTATGGTCCAATCAGGTTTACAATGAGCAGTTCTTC; CDR3aa: CASSLWSNQVYNEQFF
d_gene: .; v_gene: TRBV2; j_gene: TRBJ2-1; abundance: .; CDR3nt: TGTGCCAGCAACGGGGAGACCTACAATGAGCAGTTCTTC; CDR3aa: CASNGETYNEQFF
d_gene: .; v_gene: TRBV20-1; j_gene: TRBJ1-4; abundance: .; CDR3nt: TGCAGTGCTCCTCGGACAGCGCATTCTAATGAAAAACTGTTTTTT; CDR3aa: CSAPRTAHSNEKLFF
d_gene: .; v_gene: TRBV9; j_gene: TRBJ2-5; abundance: .; CDR3nt: TGTGCCAGCAGCGCCGGGTTAAAACAAGAGACCCAGTACTTC; CDR3aa: CASSAGLKQETQYF
d_gene: .; v_gene: TRBV18; j_gene: TRBJ2-1; abundance: .; CDR3nt: TGTGCCAGCTCACCCATAAGCTCCTACAATGAGCAGTTCTTC; CDR3aa: CASSPISSYNEQFF
d_gene: .; v_gene: TRBV13; j_gene: TRBJ2-3; abundance: few; CDR3nt: TGTGCCAGCAGCTCCCCTCAGGGGAGCACAGATACGCAGTATTTT; CDR3aa: CASSSPQGSTDTQYF
d_gene: .; v_gene: TRBV7-2; j_gene: TRBJ2-5; abundance: few; CDR3nt: TGTGCCAGCAGCTCTACTGGGAAACAAGAGACCCAGTACTTC; CDR3aa: CASSSTGKQETQYF
d_gene: .; v_gene: TRBV20-1; j_gene: TRBJ1-2; abundance: .; CDR3nt: TGCAGTGCTAGTGCAGGGTGGGGCTACACCTTC; CDR3aa: CSASAGWGYTF
d_gene: TRBD1; v_gene: TRBV24-1; j_gene: TRBJ2-1; abundance: .; CDR3nt: TGTGCCACCAGTGAAAGACAGGGGTCCTACAATGAGCAGTTCTTC; CDR3aa: CATSERQGSYNEQFF
d_gene: TRBD2; v_gene: TRBV5-1; j_gene: TRBJ2-3; abundance: .; CDR3nt: TGCGCCAGCAGCTTTCGCGGGGGAGCTGGCACAGATACGCAGTATTTT; CDR3aa: CASSFRGGAGTDTQYF
d_gene: .; v_gene: TRBV7-8; j_gene: TRBJ2-5; abundance: .; CDR3nt: TGTGCCAGCAGCTTTTTGGCGAGGCGGGAGACCCAGTACTTC; CDR3aa: CASSFLARRETQYF
d_gene: .; v_gene: TRBV6-5; j_gene: TRBJ1-2; abundance: .; CDR3nt: TGTGCCAGCAGTGCGGCAGGCCCCTATGGCAACACCTTC; CDR3aa: CASSAAGPYGNTF
d_gene: TRBD2; v_gene: TRBV28; j_gene: TRBJ2-2; abundance: .; CDR3nt: TGTGCCAGCAGTTTTCCCCGGGGGGGGCCTCAGGCCGGGGAGCTGTTTTTT; CDR3aa: CASSFPRGGPQAGELFF
d_gene: .; v_gene: TRBV9; j_gene: TRBJ1-2; abundance: few; CDR3nt: TGTGCCAGCAGCGTAGGGGTCAGCAATAACTATGACTACACCTTC; CDR3aa: CASSVGVSNNYDYTF
d_gene: .; v_gene: TRBV6-1; j_gene: TRBJ1-5; abundance: .; CDR3nt: TGTGCCAGCAGTGAACAGAGCAATCAGCCCCAGCATTTT; CDR3aa: CASSEQSNQPQHF
d_gene: .; v_gene: TRBV20-1; j_gene: TRBJ2-1; abundance: .; CDR3nt: TGCAGTGCTAGAGATCAGGACAATGAGCAGTTCTTC; CDR3aa: CSARDQDNEQFF
d_gene: .; v_gene: TRBV5-1; j_gene: TRBJ1-2; abundance: .; CDR3nt: TGCGCCAGCAGCTTGGCGGGACCAAAGGACGGCTACACCTTC; CDR3aa: CASSLAGPKDGYTF